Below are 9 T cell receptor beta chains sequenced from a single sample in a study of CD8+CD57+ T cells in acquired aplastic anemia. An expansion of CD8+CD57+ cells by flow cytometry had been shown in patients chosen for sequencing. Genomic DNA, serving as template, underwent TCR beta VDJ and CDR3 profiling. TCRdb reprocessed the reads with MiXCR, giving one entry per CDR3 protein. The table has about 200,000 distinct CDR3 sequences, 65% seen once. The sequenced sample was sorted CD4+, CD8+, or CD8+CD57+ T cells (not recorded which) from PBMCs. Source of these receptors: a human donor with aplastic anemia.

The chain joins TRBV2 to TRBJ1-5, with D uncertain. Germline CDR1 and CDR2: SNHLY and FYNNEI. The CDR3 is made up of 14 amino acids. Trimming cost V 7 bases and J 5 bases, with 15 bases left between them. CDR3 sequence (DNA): TGTGCCAGCACCCTGACGGATCTTTATCAGCCCCAGCATTTT. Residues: CASTLTDLYQPQHF.

The DNA of the CDR3 is TGTGCCAGCAGTCCCCGTCGGTGGGCCTATAATTCACCCCTCCACTTT. Translation gives CASSPRRWAYNSPLHF. This sequence joins TRBV14 and TRBJ1-6; D is unclear. Germline CDR1 is SGHDN and CDR2 is FVKESK. The CDR3 runs 16 residues. V was trimmed by 6 bases and J by 2 bases, leaving 14 bases between them.

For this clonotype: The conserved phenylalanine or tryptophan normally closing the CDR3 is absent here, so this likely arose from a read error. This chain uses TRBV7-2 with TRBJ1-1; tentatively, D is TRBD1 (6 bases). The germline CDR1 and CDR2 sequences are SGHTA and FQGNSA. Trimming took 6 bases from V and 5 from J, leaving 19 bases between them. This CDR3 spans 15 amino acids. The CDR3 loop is CASRNSGGGATEAFL. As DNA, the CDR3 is TGTGCCAGCAGAAACTCCGGCGGGGGCGCGACTGAAGCTTTCCTT.

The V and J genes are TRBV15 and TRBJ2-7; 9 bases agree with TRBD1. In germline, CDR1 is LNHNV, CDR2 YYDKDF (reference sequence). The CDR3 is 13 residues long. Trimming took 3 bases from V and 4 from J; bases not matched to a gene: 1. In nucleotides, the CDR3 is TGTGCCACCAGCAGGGACAGGGGATACGAGCAGTACTTC. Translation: CATSRDRGYEQYF.

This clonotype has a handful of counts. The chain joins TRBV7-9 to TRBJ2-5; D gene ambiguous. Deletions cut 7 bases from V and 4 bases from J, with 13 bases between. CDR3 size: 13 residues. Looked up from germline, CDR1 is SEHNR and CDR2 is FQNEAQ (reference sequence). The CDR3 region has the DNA TGTGCCAGCACCCCTTTGAAGGGAGAGACCCAGTACTTC. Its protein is CASTPLKGETQYF.

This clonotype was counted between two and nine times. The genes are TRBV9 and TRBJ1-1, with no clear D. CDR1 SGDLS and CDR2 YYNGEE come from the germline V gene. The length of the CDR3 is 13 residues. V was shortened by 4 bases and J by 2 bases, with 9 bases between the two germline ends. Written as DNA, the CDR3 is TGTGCCAGCAGCCGAGGGATAAACACTGAAGCTTTCTTT. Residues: CASSRGINTEAFF. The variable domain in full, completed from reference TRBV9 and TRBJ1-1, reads DSGVTQTPKHLITATGQRVTLRCSPRSGDLSVYWYQQSLDQGLQFLIQYYNGEERAKGNILERFSAQQFPDLHSELNLSSLELGDSALYFCASSRGINTEAFFGQGTRLTVV.

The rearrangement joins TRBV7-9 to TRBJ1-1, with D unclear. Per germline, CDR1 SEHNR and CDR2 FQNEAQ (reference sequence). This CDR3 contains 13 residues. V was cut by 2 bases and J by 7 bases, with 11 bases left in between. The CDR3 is CASSLLASGEAFF. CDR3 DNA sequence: TGTGCCAGCAGCTTATTGGCATCAGGTGAAGCTTTCTTT.

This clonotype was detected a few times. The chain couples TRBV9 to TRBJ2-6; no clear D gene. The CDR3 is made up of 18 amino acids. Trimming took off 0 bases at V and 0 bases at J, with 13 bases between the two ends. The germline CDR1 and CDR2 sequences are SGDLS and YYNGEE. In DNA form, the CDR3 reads TGTGCCAGCAGCGTAGACGGCCAGTCGAGCTCTGGGGCCAACGTCCTGACTTTC. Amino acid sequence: CASSVDGQSSSGANVLTF.

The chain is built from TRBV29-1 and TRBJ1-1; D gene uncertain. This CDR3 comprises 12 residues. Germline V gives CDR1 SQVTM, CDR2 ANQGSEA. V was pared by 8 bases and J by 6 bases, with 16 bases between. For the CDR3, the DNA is TGCAGCACCCAAGAGAGTTTCGCTGAAGCTTTCTTT. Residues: CSTQESFAEAFF.